The present T cell receptor beta chain was sequenced within a study of CD8 T cells in ankylosing spondylitis (TCRdb year 2017). A note on the overall study: T cell receptor beta repertoires were profiled in healthy donors and ankylosing spondylitis patients so that disease-linked TCR variants could be found. Peripheral blood was sampled, and synovial fluid was additionally collected from ankylosing spondylitis patients. The full study cohort comprised about 24 ankylosing spondylitis patients and approximately 100 healthy donors. The paper as a whole reports these results and caveats: Some of the motif variants had been reported before in the synovial fluid and blood of reactive arthritis patients, a finding that suggests common disease-initiation mechanisms. The disease-linked clones were reported as significantly enriched in matched synovial fluid samples from ankylosing spondylitis patients. A TCR beta motif made up of fewer than 10 highly homologous amino acid variants appeared to be characteristic of blood from ankylosing spondylitis patients. The disease-linked clones had a CD8+ phenotype and were found at relatively low frequencies in peripheral blood.

With respect to this clonotype: This receptor's antigen is unknown. No quality values exist for individual bases; no much larger clone is one base distant.

Sequenced on an Illumina HiSeq 2500. Quantitative 5'-RACE with molecular barcodes was the method used to prepare the TCR beta libraries. Concerning the study's data processing: A new computational method based on a probabilistic model of VDJ rearrangement was used to identify disease-linked TCR variants. The public reads were reanalyzed by TCRdb: fastp trimming at Q25, MiXCR alignment, in-frame beta chains only. Every distinct CDR3 protein forms one entry, paired with its most common genes and DNA. The authors' filters were not applied to this entry. This sample gives 100,000 to 150,000 distinct CDR3 sequences in total; more than 15% of them show up just once. Approximately 30% of the sample lies in the top ten. The sample was blood, either unsorted or a sorted T cell fraction (not recorded which). The receptor was isolated from a male donor with ankylosing spondylitis.

CDR3 reads: CASSSPGTVSSANTGELFF. Read as DNA, the sequence is TGTGCCAGCAGCAGTCCCGGGACAGTTTCAAGCGCGAACACCGGGGAGCTGTTTTTT. Recombination connected TRBV4-2 to TRBJ2-2, with 7 central nucleotides matching TRBD1. CDR1 LGHNA and CDR2 YNFKEQ are derived from the germline V gene. Clipping removes 5 bases from V and 0 bases from J, with 15 as the unmatched junction base count. The CDR3 spans 19 residues, from the cysteine through the phenylalanine. Here the CDR3 DNA is all that survives: 57 bases in frame from base 1.